This T cell receptor (beta chain) derives from a study of blood T cell repertoires in COVID-19. Comment on this clone: The sample has other DNA sequences that encode this CDR3 too.

Measured with immunoSEQ multiplex PCR; TCRdb has only the in-frame clones, and not every one. The sample gives 200,000 to 250,000 clones, 90% of which show up once; roughly 16% is in the top ten. Residents of about two dozen US areas, aged about 18 to 89 years, made up the participants. The CDR3 consists of 12 residues. Trimming at V came to 5 bases and at J to 8 bases, leaving 4 bases not matched to a gene. The receptor was derived from a man in his thirties or forties who had been exposed to COVID-19. Sequences were obtained from PBMCs or T cells enriched from blood (not recorded which). This sequence joins TRBV12-3 or TRBV12-4 and TRBJ1-2; 8 nucleotides match TRBD1. Here the CDR3 reads CASSRQGRGYTF. In DNA, the CDR3 is TGTGCCAGCAGTCGACAGGGGAGAGGCTACACCTTC.